What follows are 27 T cell receptor beta chains derived from one specimen sequenced in a study of tumor-infiltrating lymphocytes in primary liver carcinoma. Starting from roughly 0.5 ug of total RNA, TCR beta cDNA was produced with a primer in the constant region. Three nested multiplex PCR rounds of slightly modified ARM-PCR generated TCR beta libraries. Each of the first two PCR rounds ran approximately 10 cycles with TRBV1-TRBV30 forward and C-beta reverse primers. Via MiXCR, TCRdb re-called the multiplex PCR reads, giving one row per CDR3 protein. The sample includes about 320,000 distinct CDR3 sequences, nearly 60% seen only once; the top ten take approximately 15%. The researchers obtained blood RNA from unsorted whole blood and also extracted germline DNA. The sequenced sample consisted of peripheral blood. The receptors were sampled from a woman aged 25 to 39 with primary liver carcinoma and hepatitis B virus infection.

In the case of this clonotype: A read error may be the cause here, since a much bigger clone is one base away. The chain uses TRBV6-5 and TRBJ2-2, with D possibly being TRBD2 (5 bases). CDR3 size: 15 residues. Per germline, CDR1 MNHEY and CDR2 SVGAGI. The CDR3 loop is CAGSYEGRRTGELFF. The CDR3 bases are TGTGCCGGCAGTTACGAGGGCCGAAGAACCGGGGAGCTGTTTTTT.

The V call is TRBV28, the J call TRBJ2-7, with D hard to call. The ends were cut back, 10 bases at V and 0 bases at J, with 10 bases in the middle. The CDR3 contains 12 residues. Looked up from germline, CDR1 is MDHEN and CDR2 is SYDVKM. The CDR3 protein is CATTRPSYEQYF. The CDR3 region has the DNA TGTGCCACCACCAGGCCCTCCTACGAGCAGTACTTC.

Of note for this clonotype: One base away lies a much larger clone, so this may be a sequencing read error. DNA for the CDR3: TGTGCCAGCAGTCTCGATTCGGGACTAGCGCCCAGTTTGGGGTACAATGCGCAGTTCTTC. Protein: CASSLDSGLAPSLGYNAQFF. The V call is TRBV6-2 or TRBV6-3, the J call TRBJ2-1, with 10 nucleotides matching TRBD2. The CDR3 runs 20 residues. Germline CDR1 MNHEY, CDR2 SVGEGT.

The chain links TRBV11-2 to TRBJ2-2; no clear D gene. Germline CDR1 and CDR2: SGHAT and FQNNGV. V lost 6 bases to trimming and J lost 6 bases, with 11 bases between them. This CDR3 region has 13 residues. CDR3 sequence: CASSLMSSGELFF. The CDR3 DNA reads TGTGCCAGCAGTTTAATGTCATCCGGGGAGCTGTTTTTT.

The chain combines TRBV7-9 with TRBJ2-5; D is possibly TRBD1 (5 bases). Germline CDR1 SEHNR, CDR2 FQNEAQ (reference sequence). The V end was cut by 1 base, the J end by 5 bases, with 8 bases between. The CDR3 consists of 13 residues. The CDR3 nucleotides read TGTGCCAGCAGCTTAGTTGGGGCCGAGACCCAGTACTTC. Protein sequence: CASSLVGAETQYF.

The J gene is TRBJ2-3, the V gene TRBV21-1; the table names TRBD2, a call not compared with the DNA. TRBV21-1 is a pseudogene segment. This CDR3 region has 15 residues. The CDR3 sequence: CAGGGTKRITDTQYF. CDR3 nucleotide sequence: TGTGCCGGAGGAGGGACTAAACGAATCACAGATACGCAGTATTTT.

The count of this clonotype is one. This may be a read error: a much more frequent sequence differs by one nucleotide. The chain combines TRBV6-2 or TRBV6-3 with TRBJ1-5, with D unresolved. In germline, CDR1 is MNHEY, CDR2 SVGEGT. The CDR3 is 14 residues long. Written as DNA, the CDR3 is TGTGCCAGCAATTACCAGGCGGTAGGTCAGCCCCAGCATTTT. Protein: CASNYQAVGQPQHF.

The sample holds a few counts of this clonotype. One end of the junction is discordant with germline, which a read error may explain. This chain links TRBV11-2 with TRBJ2-7; D call uncertain. The CDR3 spans 11 residues. Germline assignment: CDR1 SGHAT and CDR2 FQNNGV. The CDR3 bases are TGTGCCAACAGCTATGAATACGAGCAGTACTTC. It translates to CANSYEYEQYF.

About this clonotype: Given a much more abundant clone one base away, this may be a read error. The rearrangement joins TRBV29-1 to TRBJ2-1, with 7 positions matching TRBD2. V shed 7 bases, J shed 5 bases, and the junction held 5 bases outside the gene matches. The germline V gene has CDR1 SQVTM and CDR2 ANQGSEA. This CDR3 is 12 amino acids long. The CDR3 DNA sequence: TGCAGCGAAAGCGGGGCTAACAATGAGCAGTTCTTC. This gives the protein CSESGANNEQFF.

Remarks on this clonotype: Since a much larger clone is just one base distant, this may be a read error. The chain is built from TRBV4-1 and TRBJ2-3, with no clear D. This CDR3 contains 16 residues. The V gene's germline CDR1 is MGHRA and CDR2 YSYEKL. The CDR3 DNA reads as TGCGCCCGCAGCCAAGATCGGCCCGGATCCACAGATACGCAGTATTTT. Protein sequence: CARSQDRPGSTDTQYF.

Ten or more counts support this clonotype. This chain joins TRBV29-1 and TRBJ2-5, with D tentatively TRBD2 (6 bases). CDR3 length: 13 amino acids. CDR1 SQVTM and CDR2 ANQGSEA come from the germline V gene. V was trimmed by 3 bases and J by 4 bases, leaving 12 bases between them. CDR3: CSVEVWGGETQYF. As DNA, the CDR3 is TGCAGCGTTGAGGTGTGGGGAGGAGAGACCCAGTACTTC.

A remark on this clonotype: A read error is possible here, since a much larger clone lies one base away. The chain couples TRBV4-3 to TRBJ2-2; D is ambiguous. Deletions cut 0 bases from V and 4 bases from J, with 6 bases between. This CDR3 spans 14 amino acids. Per germline, CDR1 LGHNA and CDR2 YSLEER. CDR3 sequence (DNA): TGCGCCAGCAGCCAAGAAATTGGCACCGGGGAGCTGTTTTTT. It is translated as CASSQEIGTGELFF.

There are many counts of this clonotype. The chain has TRBV29-1 and TRBJ2-5; TRBD2 agrees at 14 bases. Germline assignment: CDR1 SQVTM and CDR2 ANQGSEA. This CDR3 is built from 15 residues. V lost 7 bases to trimming and J lost 4 bases; unmatched junction nucleotides: 8. The CDR3 nucleotides read TGCAGCGCCCCGGGACTAGCGGGAGTGGGAGAGACCCAGTACTTC. This gives the protein CSAPGLAGVGETQYF.

In the case of this clonotype: A junction end diverges from the germline sequence, so it may reflect a read error. The chain links TRBV20-1 to TRBJ2-2, with 8 bases aligning to TRBD2. This CDR3 has 15 amino acids. Germline V gene data show CDR1 as DFQATT and CDR2 as SNEGSKA (reference sequence). The CDR3 region has the DNA TGCAGTGCTAGAGAGACTAGCGTTAACACCGGGGAGCTGTTTTTC. It translates to CSARETSVNTGELFF.

Regarding this clonotype: This could be a read error, since a much larger clone is one nucleotide away. The chain links TRBV12-3 or TRBV12-4 to TRBJ2-7, with 12 bases identical to TRBD2. The CDR3 totals 15 residues. The V and J ends lost 6 bases and 7 bases, in that order; junction bases with no gene match: 10. The CDR3 bases are TGTGCCAGCAGCAGGACTAGCGGGAACCTTGGGGAGCAGTACTTC. As protein: CASSRTSGNLGEQYF.

Note on this clonotype: Being one base from a much bigger clone, this may be a read error. V and J are TRBV5-8 and TRBJ1-1; 7 bases are a match to TRBD1. CDR1 and CDR2 (germline): SGHTS, YDEGEE. The CDR3 is 15 residues long. The ends lost 2 bases at V and 5 bases at J; junction bases unmatched: 9. In DNA, the CDR3 is TGTGCCAGCAGCTTTAGACAGGGAAGATGGACTGAAGCTTTCTTT. This gives the protein CASSFRQGRWTEAFF. The variable domain in full, with the rest retrieved from reference TRBV5-8 and TRBJ1-1, is EAGVTQSPTHLIKTRGQQATLRCSPISGHTSVYWYQQALGLGLQFLLWYDEGEERNRGNFPPRFSGRQFPNYSSELNVNALELEDSALYLCASSFRQGRWTEAFFGQGTRLTVV.

This sequence joins TRBV30 and TRBJ2-7; D unclear. V lost 5 bases and J lost 3, with 11 bases in between. The CDR3 totals 12 residues. CDR1 is GTSNPN and CDR2 is SVGIG in the germline V gene (reference sequence). The CDR3 nucleotides read TGTGCCTGGTGGCGCAGTATCTACGAGCAGTACTTC. It encodes CAWWRSIYEQYF.

This chain links TRBV5-5 with TRBJ2-2, with 10 bases that match TRBD2. This CDR3 has 16 amino acids. V was clipped by 2 bases and J by 0 bases; unmatched bases: 1. The germline V gene encodes CDR1 SGHKS and CDR2 YYEKEE (reference sequence). The CDR3 sequence: CASSLLAGTNTGELFF. Here the CDR3 DNA reads TGTGCCAGCAGCTTACTAGCGGGAACGAACACCGGGGAGCTGTTTTTT.

Of note for this clonotype: One junction end does not reproduce the germline sequence, and a read error may be involved. J is TRBJ1-4 and V is TRBV5-8; D is unresolved. This CDR3 contains 13 residues. Germline V gene lookup returns CDR1 SGHTS and CDR2 YDEGEE. Here the CDR3 DNA reads TGTGCCAGCAGCTTCTCAGTCAATGAAAAACCGTTTTTT. Amino acid sequence: CASSFSVNEKPFF.

The V call is TRBV12-3 or TRBV12-4, the J call TRBJ2-2; no definite D call. V lost 5 bases and J 1 base, leaving 11 bases between the germline ends. The length of the CDR3 is 15 residues. The CDR3 loop is CASSLTPVNTGELFF. The CDR3 nucleotides read TGTGCCAGCAGTCTAACCCCAGTGAACACCGGGGAGCTGTTTTTT.

The genes are TRBV7-9 and TRBJ2-1, with TRBD1 identical over 7 bases. The germline gives CDR1 SEHNR, CDR2 FQNEAQ (reference sequence). CDR3 length equals 13 residues. J lost 8 bases, V lost 6 bases, and 7 bases had no gene match. The CDR3 DNA follows: TGTGCCAGCAGTCGGGAAACAGGGGATGAGCAGTTCTTC. This gives the protein CASSRETGDEQFF.

This chain joins TRBV11-2 and TRBJ2-3; D gene uncertain. V was cut by 11 bases and J by 6 bases, with 24 bases left in between. The CDR3 sequence is 15 residues long. Germline V gene data show CDR1 as SGHAT and CDR2 as FQNNGV. Written as DNA, the CDR3 is TGTGCCTTCAGCTTAGATTGGTTGGGTCGGGATACGCAGTATTTT. This encodes CAFSLDWLGRDTQYF.

Regarding this clonotype: A much bigger clone sits one base away, suggesting this may be a read error. The gene calls are TRBV29-1 and TRBJ2-5; TRBD1 matches at 12 bases. The DNA end lines up better with TRBJ2-7; the J call may be wrong. The CDR3 has 13 amino acids. CDR1 and CDR2 from the germline V gene are SQVTM and ANQGSEA. The CDR3 DNA is TGCAGCGTGGGAGCGGGACAGGGGGCCGAGCAGTACTTC. This codes for CSVGAGQGAEQYF.

The chain carries TRBV7-9 and TRBJ2-2, with D possibly TRBD2 on 6 matching bases. The germline V and J ends were trimmed by 8 bases and 4 bases, with 17 bases remaining between them. The CDR3 is 15 residues long. Germline-derived CDR1 and CDR2 are SEHNR and FQNEAQ (reference sequence). The CDR3 DNA reads TGTGCCAGCCGGATTGACGGGAGTCTCACCGGGGAGCTGTTTTTT. Amino acids: CASRIDGSLTGELFF.

Of note for this clonotype: At one end the junction does not follow the germline gene, possibly because of a read error. The DNA of the CDR3 is TGTGCCAGCAGTTACTCGGGGGGCCTGAACGCTGAAGCTTTCTTT. Protein sequence: CASSYSGGLNAEAFF. The V gene is TRBV6-5, the J gene TRBJ1-1; maybe TRBD1 (6 bases). The germline gives CDR1 MNHEY, CDR2 SVGAGI. CDR3 length: 15 residues.

The chain uses TRBV6-7 and TRBJ2-5, with 7 nucleotides matching TRBD1. TRBV6-7 is an open reading frame, and its role is uncertain. The CDR3 is 16 amino acids. The V segment lost 0 bases and the J segment 4 bases; nucleotides outside the gene matches: 8. The CDR3 protein is CASSYSGRGIGETQYF. In DNA form, the CDR3 reads TGTGCCAGCAGTTACTCAGGCAGGGGGATAGGAGAGACCCAGTACTTC.

The J gene is TRBJ2-3, the V gene TRBV28; 7 bases align to TRBD2. Germline V gives CDR1 MDHEN, CDR2 SYDVKM. The CDR3 runs 14 residues. Trimming cost V 7 bases and J 0 bases; bases outside gene matches: 4. This chain's CDR3 is CASMPSGSTDTQYF. Here the CDR3 DNA reads TGTGCCAGCATGCCTAGCGGAAGCACAGATACGCAGTATTTT. Looking up the rest from reference TRBV28 and TRBJ2-3 gives the full variable domain: DVKVTQSSRYLVKRTGEKVFLECVQDMDHENMFWYRQDPGLGLRLIYFSYDVKMKEKGDIPEGYSVSREKKERFSLILESASTNQTSMYLCASMPSGSTDTQYFGPGTRLTVL.